This entry describes one TCR beta chain. Germline V lookup: CDR1 SNHLY, CDR2 FYNNEI. This CDR3 is 15 amino acids long. The ends lost 7 bases at V and 0 bases at J; junction bases unmatched: 5. Original methodology: For nucleated cells, counts were estimated from reference gene primer amplification. Repertoires were generated with immunoSEQ multiplex PCR, while TCRdb's copy carries only in-frame clones and drops some. V and J calls and clone size come straight from that table; D and trimming were deduced from the DNA. The sample has 56,000 or so clones; around 88% are singletons. This specimen comes from a study of blood T cell repertoires in COVID-19.

Sample: peripheral blood. The chain combines TRBV2 with TRBJ2-3, with 9 positions matching TRBD2. The receptor was derived from a woman of 80 years or more with active COVID-19. CDR3 sequence: CASKSGGPSTDTQYF. The CDR3 nucleotides read TGTGCCAGCAAAAGCGGGGGGCCCAGCACAGATACGCAGTATTTT.